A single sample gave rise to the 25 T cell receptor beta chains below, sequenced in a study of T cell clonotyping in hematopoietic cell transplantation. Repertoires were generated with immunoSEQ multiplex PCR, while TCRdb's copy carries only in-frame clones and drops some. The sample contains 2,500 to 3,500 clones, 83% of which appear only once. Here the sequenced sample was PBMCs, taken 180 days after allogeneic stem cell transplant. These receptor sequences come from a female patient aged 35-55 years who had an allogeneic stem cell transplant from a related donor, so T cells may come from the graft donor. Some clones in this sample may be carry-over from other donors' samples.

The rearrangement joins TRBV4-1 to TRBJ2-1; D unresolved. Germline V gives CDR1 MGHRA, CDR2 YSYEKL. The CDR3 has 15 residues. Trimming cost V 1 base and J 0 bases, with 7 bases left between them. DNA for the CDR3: TGCGCCAGCAGCCAAGGCGGTGGCTCCTACAATGAGCAGTTCTTC. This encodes CASSQGGGSYNEQFF.

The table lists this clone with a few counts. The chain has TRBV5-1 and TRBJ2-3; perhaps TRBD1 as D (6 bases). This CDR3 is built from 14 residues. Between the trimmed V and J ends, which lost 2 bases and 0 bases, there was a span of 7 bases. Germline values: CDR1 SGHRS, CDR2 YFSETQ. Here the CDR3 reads CASSLQGSTDTQYF. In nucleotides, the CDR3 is TGCGCCAGCAGCTTACAGGGAAGCACAGATACGCAGTATTTT.

The CDR3 protein is CASSPSTYSYEQYF. In nucleotides, the CDR3 is TGTGCCAGCAGTCCCTCGACGTATTCCTACGAGCAGTACTTC. This chain links TRBV6-6 with TRBJ2-7; D gene unclear. V gave up 5 bases and J gave up 1 base, with 12 bases separating them. The CDR3 extends over 14 amino acids. Germline values: CDR1 MNHNY, CDR2 SVGAGI (reference sequence).

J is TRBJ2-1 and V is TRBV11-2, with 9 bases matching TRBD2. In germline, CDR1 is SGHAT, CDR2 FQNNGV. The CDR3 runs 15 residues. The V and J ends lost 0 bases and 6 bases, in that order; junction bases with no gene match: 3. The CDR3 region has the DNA TGTGCCAGCAGCTTAGAACCTAGCGGGATCAATGAGCAGTTCTTC. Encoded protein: CASSLEPSGINEQFF.

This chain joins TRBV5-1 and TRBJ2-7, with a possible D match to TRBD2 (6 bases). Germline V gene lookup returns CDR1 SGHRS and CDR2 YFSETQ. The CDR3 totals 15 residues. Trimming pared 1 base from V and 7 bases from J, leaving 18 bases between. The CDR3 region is CASSLWEAGLGEQYF. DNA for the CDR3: TGCGCCAGCAGCTTGTGGGAGGCGGGTTTGGGTGAGCAGTACTTC.

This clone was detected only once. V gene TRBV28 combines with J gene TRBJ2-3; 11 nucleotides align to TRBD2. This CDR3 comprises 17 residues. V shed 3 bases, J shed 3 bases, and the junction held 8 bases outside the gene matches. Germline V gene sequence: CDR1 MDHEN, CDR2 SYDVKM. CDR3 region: CASSFSTSGSSTDTQYF. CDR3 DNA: TGTGCCAGCAGTTTTTCAACTAGCGGGAGTAGTACAGATACGCAGTATTTT.

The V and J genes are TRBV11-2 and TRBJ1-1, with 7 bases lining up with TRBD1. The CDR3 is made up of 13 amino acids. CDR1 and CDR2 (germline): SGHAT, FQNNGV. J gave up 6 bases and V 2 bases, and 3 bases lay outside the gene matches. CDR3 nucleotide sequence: TGTGCCAGCAGCTTAACCGGGACAGCTGAAGCTTTCTTT. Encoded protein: CASSLTGTAEAFF. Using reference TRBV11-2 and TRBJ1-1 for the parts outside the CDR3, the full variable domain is EAGVAQSPRYKIIEKRQSVAFWCNPISGHATLYWYQQILGQGPKLLIQFQNNGVVDDSQLPKDRFSAERLKGVDSTLKIQPAKLEDSAVYLCASSLTGTAEAFFGQGTRLTVV.

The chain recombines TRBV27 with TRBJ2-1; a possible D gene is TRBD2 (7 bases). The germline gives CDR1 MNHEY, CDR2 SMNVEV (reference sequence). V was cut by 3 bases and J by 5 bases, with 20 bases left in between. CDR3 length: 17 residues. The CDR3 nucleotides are TGTGCCAGCAGTTTGGGGACATGGCGGGAGAATAACAATGAGCAGTTCTTC. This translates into CASSLGTWRENNNEQFF.

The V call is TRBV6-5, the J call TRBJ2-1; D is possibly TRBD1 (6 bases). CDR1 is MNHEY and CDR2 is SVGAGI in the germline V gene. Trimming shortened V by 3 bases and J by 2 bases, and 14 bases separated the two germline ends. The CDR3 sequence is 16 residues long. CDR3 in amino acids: CASSYGFRGAYNEQFF. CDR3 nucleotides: TGTGCCAGCAGTTATGGCTTCAGGGGCGCCTACAATGAGCAGTTCTTC.

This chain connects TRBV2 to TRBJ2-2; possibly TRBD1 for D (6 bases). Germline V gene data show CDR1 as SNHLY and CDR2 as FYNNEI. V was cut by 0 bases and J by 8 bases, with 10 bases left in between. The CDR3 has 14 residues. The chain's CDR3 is CASSEALRGGELFF. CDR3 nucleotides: TGTGCCAGCAGTGAAGCGCTGAGGGGGGGGGAGCTGTTTTTT.

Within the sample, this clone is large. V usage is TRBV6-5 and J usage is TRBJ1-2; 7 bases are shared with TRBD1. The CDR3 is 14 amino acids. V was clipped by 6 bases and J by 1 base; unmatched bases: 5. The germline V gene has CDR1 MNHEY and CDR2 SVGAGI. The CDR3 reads CASSTGVFNYGYTF. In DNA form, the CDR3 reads TGTGCCAGCAGCACAGGGGTCTTTAACTATGGCTACACCTTC.

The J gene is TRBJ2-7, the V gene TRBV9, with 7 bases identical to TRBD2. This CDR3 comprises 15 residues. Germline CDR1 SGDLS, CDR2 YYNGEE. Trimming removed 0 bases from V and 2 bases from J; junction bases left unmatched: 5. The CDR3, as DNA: TGTGCCAGCAGCGTAGGACTAGCCGATCCCTACGAGCAGTACTTC. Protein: CASSVGLADPYEQYF.

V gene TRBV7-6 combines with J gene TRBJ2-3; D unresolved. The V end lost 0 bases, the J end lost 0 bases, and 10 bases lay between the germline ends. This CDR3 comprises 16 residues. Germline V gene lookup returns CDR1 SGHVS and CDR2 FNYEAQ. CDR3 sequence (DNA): TGTGCCAGCAGCTTAGCGTTCTCGAAAAGCACAGATACGCAGTATTTT. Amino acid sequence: CASSLAFSKSTDTQYF.

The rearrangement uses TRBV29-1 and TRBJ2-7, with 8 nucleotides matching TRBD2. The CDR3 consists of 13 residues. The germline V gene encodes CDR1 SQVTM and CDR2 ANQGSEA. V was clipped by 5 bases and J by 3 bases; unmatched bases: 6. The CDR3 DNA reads TGCAGCGTTCTTAGCGGGACAATCTACGAGCAGTACTTC. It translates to CSVLSGTIYEQYF.

This CDR3 is CASGLGAIQETQYF. Written as DNA, the CDR3 is TGTGCCAGCGGACTGGGGGCTATCCAAGAGACCCAGTACTTC. The chain uses TRBV28 and TRBJ2-5; possible D gene TRBD1, 6 bases. The germline gives CDR1 MDHEN, CDR2 SYDVKM. The germline V and J ends were trimmed by 8 bases and 1 base, with 14 bases remaining between them. The CDR3 contains 14 residues.

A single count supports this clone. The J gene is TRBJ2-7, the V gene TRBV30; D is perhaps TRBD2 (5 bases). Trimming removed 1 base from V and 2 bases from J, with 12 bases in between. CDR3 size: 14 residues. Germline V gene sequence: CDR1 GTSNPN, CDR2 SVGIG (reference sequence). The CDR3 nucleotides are TGTGCCTGGAGTGACCCCCCTAGCACCTACGAGCAGTACTTC. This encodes CAWSDPPSTYEQYF.

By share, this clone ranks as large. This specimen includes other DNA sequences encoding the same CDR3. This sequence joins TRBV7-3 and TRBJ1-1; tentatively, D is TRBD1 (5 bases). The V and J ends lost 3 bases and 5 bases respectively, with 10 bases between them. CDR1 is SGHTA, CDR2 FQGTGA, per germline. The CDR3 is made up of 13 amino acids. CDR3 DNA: TGTGCCAGCAGCTTGGGAGGGGCTACTGAAGCTTTCTTT. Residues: CASSLGGATEAFF. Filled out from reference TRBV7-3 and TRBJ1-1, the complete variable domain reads GAGVSQTPSNKVTEKGKYVELRCDPISGHTALYWYRQSLGQGPEFLIYFQGTGAADDSGLPNDRFFAVRPEGSVSTLKIQRTERGDSAVYLCASSLGGATEAFFGQGTRLTVV.

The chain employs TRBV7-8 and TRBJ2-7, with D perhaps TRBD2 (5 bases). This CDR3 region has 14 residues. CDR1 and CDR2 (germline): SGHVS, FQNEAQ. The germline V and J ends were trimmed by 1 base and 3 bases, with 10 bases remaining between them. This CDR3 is CASSLGELGYEQYF. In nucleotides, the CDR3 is TGTGCCAGCAGCTTAGGGGAGCTGGGCTACGAGCAGTACTTC.

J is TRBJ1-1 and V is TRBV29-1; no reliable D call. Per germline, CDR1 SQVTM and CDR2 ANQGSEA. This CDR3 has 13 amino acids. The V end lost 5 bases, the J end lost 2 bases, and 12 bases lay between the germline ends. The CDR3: CSVWRGVNTEAFF. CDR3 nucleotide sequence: TGCAGCGTTTGGCGGGGTGTCAACACTGAAGCTTTCTTT.

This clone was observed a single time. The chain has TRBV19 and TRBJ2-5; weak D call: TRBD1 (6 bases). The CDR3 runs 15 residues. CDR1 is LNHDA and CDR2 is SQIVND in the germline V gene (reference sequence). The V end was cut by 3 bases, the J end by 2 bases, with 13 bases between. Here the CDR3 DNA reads TGTGCCAGTAGTATGGGGACACAGGTACAAGAGACCCAGTACTTC. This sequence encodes CASSMGTQVQETQYF.

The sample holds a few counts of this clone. This chain's CDR3 is CASSSGEGYEQYF. DNA for the CDR3: TGTGCCAGTAGCAGCGGGGAGGGTTACGAGCAGTACTTC. The rearrangement joins TRBV19 to TRBJ2-7, with 7 bases identical to TRBD2. V was pared by 6 bases and J by 4 bases, with 6 bases of the junction left unmatched. This CDR3 is 13 amino acids long. Per the germline V gene, CDR1 is LNHDA and CDR2 is SQIVND (reference sequence).

CDR3 nucleotides: TGTGCCAGCAGCCCCCCGGGCAGCAATCAGCCCCAGCATTTT. Amino acids: CASSPPGSNQPQHF. The chain is built from TRBV7-9 and TRBJ1-5; D ambiguous. The CDR3 consists of 14 residues. Trimming pared 5 bases from V and 1 base from J, leaving 9 bases between. Germline V CDR1 and CDR2: SEHNR, FQNEAQ (reference sequence).

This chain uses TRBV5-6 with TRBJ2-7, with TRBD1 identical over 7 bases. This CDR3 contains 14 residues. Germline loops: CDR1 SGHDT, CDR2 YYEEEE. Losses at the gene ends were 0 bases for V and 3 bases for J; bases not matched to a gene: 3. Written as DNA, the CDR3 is TGTGCCAGCAGCTTGGGTCGGGACAGCTACGAGCAGTACTTC. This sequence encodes CASSLGRDSYEQYF.

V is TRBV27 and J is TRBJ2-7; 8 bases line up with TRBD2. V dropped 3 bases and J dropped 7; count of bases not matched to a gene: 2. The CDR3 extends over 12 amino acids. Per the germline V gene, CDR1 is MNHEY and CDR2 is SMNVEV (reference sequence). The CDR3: CASSLTGGEQYF. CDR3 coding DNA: TGTGCCAGCAGTTTGACGGGGGGGGAGCAGTACTTC.

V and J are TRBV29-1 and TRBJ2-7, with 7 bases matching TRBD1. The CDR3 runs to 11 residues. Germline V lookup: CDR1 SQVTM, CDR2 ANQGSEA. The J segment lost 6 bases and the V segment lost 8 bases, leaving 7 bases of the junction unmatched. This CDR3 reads CSSRQGIEQYF. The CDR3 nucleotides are TGCAGCTCCAGACAGGGAATCGAGCAGTACTTC.